The 17 T cell receptor beta chains given below trace back to one sample, sequenced in a study of shared clonotypes between healthy human individuals. Some clones are missing from TCRdb's copy, which holds only in-frame ones; the method was immunoSEQ multiplex PCR. The sample holds roughly 2,500,000 clones, 93% seen once. Sequenced sample: naive CD4+ T cells from PBMCs. Subset of the sample: CD45RA+ positively selected. The receptors stem from a young man in good health. Some clones in this sample may be carry-over from other donors' samples.

The genes are TRBV6-1 and TRBJ1-5; 7 bases align to TRBD1. After removal of 1 base from V and 0 bases from J, the junction contained 9 bases not matched to a gene. Germline assignment: CDR1 MNHNS and CDR2 SASEGT. This CDR3 region has 18 residues. CDR3 loop: CASSEEAGGPYSNQPQHF. The CDR3, as DNA: TGTGCCAGCAGTGAAGAGGCAGGGGGACCTTATAGCAATCAGCCCCAGCATTTT.

The gene calls are TRBV7-3 and TRBJ2-2; D not resolved. Trimming stripped 2 bases from V and 8 bases from J, with 9 bases between. Germline V gene data show CDR1 as SGHTA and CDR2 as FQGTGA. CDR3 size: 13 residues. The CDR3 loop is CASSLLPNGELFF. Written as DNA, the CDR3 is TGTGCCAGCAGCTTATTGCCAAATGGGGAGCTGTTTTTT. Full variable domain (rest looked up from reference TRBV7-3 and TRBJ2-2): GAGVSQTPSNKVTEKGKYVELRCDPISGHTALYWYRQSLGQGPEFLIYFQGTGAADDSGLPNDRFFAVRPEGSVSTLKIQRTERGDSAVYLCASSLLPNGELFFGEGSRLTVL.

This rearrangement joins TRBV5-1 to TRBJ1-5, with D possibly TRBD1 on 6 matching bases. Trimming stripped 2 bases from V and 1 base from J, with 13 bases between. Germline V gene data show CDR1 as SGHRS and CDR2 as YFSETQ. This CDR3 is built from 16 residues. CDR3 sequence (DNA): TGCGCCAGCAGCTTAGGGTTTGGGGGCAGCAATCAGCCCCAGCATTTT. Translated: CASSLGFGGSNQPQHF. The full variable domain, its missing parts supplied by reference TRBV5-1 and TRBJ1-5, is KAGVTQTPRYLIKTRGQQVTLSCSPISGHRSVSWYQQTPGQGLQFLFEYFSETQRNKGNFPGRFSGRQFSNSRSEMNVSTLELGDSALYLCASSLGFGGSNQPQHFGDGTRLSIL.

The chain links TRBV5-1 to TRBJ2-1; D is perhaps TRBD2 (6 bases). Germline-derived CDR1 and CDR2 are SGHRS and YFSETQ. CDR3 size: 15 residues. Trimming pared 1 base from V and 3 bases from J, leaving 11 bases between. CDR3 coding DNA: TGCGCCAGCAGCTTGAATAGCGGAGTCTACAATGAGCAGTTCTTC. It encodes CASSLNSGVYNEQFF.

Details on this clone: Other nucleotide sequences from this sample produce the same CDR3. The CDR3 here is CAITTGSGNTIYF. DNA of the CDR3: TGTGCCATCACTACAGGGTCTGGAAACACCATATATTTT. The chain uses TRBV10-3 and TRBJ1-3; tentatively, D is TRBD1 (6 bases). Germline assignment: CDR1 ENHRY and CDR2 SYGVKD. V shed 7 bases and J shed 1 base, with 8 bases lying between them. This CDR3 comprises 13 residues.

The rearrangement joins TRBV29-1 to TRBJ2-7; 8 bases agree with TRBD2. Germline CDR1 is SQVTM and CDR2 is ANQGSEA. This CDR3 is 14 amino acids long. With V trimmed by 1 base and J by 4 bases, 6 bases remained unmatched. For the CDR3, the DNA is TGCAGCGTTGAAGGGACTAGCAATAGGTACGAGCAGTACTTC. It yields the protein CSVEGTSNRYEQYF.

This chain connects TRBV11-3 to TRBJ2-7; no firm D call. The CDR3 is made up of 15 amino acids. Germline values: CDR1 SGHNT, CDR2 YENEEA. V was clipped by 1 base and J by 3 bases, with 13 bases between them. Written as DNA, the CDR3 is TGTGCCAGCAGCTTAGGTCCAGAACCGTTCTACGAGCAGTACTTC. The encoded protein is CASSLGPEPFYEQYF.

This clone has a single count. This chain links TRBV11-2 with TRBJ1-2, with D tentatively TRBD1 (6 bases). In germline, CDR1 is SGHAT, CDR2 FQNNGV. The CDR3 spans 14 residues. Trimming left V 7 bases short and J 7 bases short, with 19 bases between. CDR3 sequence (DNA): TGTGCCAGCACTATACAGGGAATGGTCGGTGGCTACACCTTC. Translated, it gives CASTIQGMVGGYTF.

This clone was recorded only once. The J gene is TRBJ2-5, the V gene TRBV5-4, with a tentative D call TRBD2 (5 bases). CDR1 and CDR2 (germline): SGHNT, YYREEE (reference sequence). The CDR3 contains 16 residues. V lost 2 bases to trimming and J lost 0 bases, with 14 bases between them. CDR3 nucleotide sequence: TGTGCCAGCAGCTTCGGACGGGGATCGTACCAAGAGACCCAGTACTTC. Translated: CASSFGRGSYQETQYF.

V gene TRBV5-1 combines with J gene TRBJ2-7; tentatively, D is TRBD1 (6 bases). The germline gives CDR1 SGHRS, CDR2 YFSETQ. V was shortened by 4 bases and J by 2 bases, with 22 bases between the two germline ends. This CDR3 has 17 residues. The CDR3 region has the DNA TGCGCCAGCAGCCCCAGTCCCCACAGGGCACTCCCCTACGAGCAGTACTTC. Translating it yields CASSPSPHRALPYEQYF.

The rearrangement uses TRBV19 and TRBJ1-5; D gene ambiguous. Trimming took off 7 bases at V and 8 bases at J, with 15 bases between the two ends. The CDR3 runs 13 residues. The germline gives CDR1 LNHDA, CDR2 SQIVND (reference sequence). As DNA, the CDR3 is TGTGCCAGTACAGACCGGCTATCAAAGCCCCAGCATTTT. The encoded protein is CASTDRLSKPQHF.

V usage is TRBV5-4 and J usage is TRBJ2-7; 9 positions agree with TRBD1. Germline values: CDR1 SGHNT, CDR2 YYREEE (reference sequence). CDR3 length: 15 amino acids. V lost 1 base to trimming and J lost 2 bases; unmatched junction nucleotides: 4. The CDR3 loop is CASSLRDRDPYEQYF. The CDR3 coding sequence is TGTGCCAGCAGCTTGCGGGACAGGGATCCCTACGAGCAGTACTTC.

The chain combines TRBV5-6 with TRBJ2-4; TRBD2 might be the D (6 bases). The germline V gene encodes CDR1 SGHDT and CDR2 YYEEEE. V lost 2 bases, J lost 3 bases, and 15 bases lay in between. The CDR3 is 16 amino acids. This chain's CDR3 is CASSLLGAGIKNIQYF. The CDR3 coding sequence is TGTGCCAGCAGCTTACTAGGTGCGGGGATCAAAAACATTCAGTACTTC.

The gene calls are TRBV28 and TRBJ1-5; TRBD1 agrees at 7 bases. CDR3 length: 14 amino acids. Losses at the gene ends were 6 bases for V and 7 bases for J; bases not matched to a gene: 9. Germline assignment: CDR1 MDHEN and CDR2 SYDVKM. CDR3 residues: CASSIGQARQPQHF. In DNA, the CDR3 is TGTGCCAGCAGCATAGGACAGGCTCGACAGCCCCAGCATTTT.

V gene TRBV7-2 combines with J gene TRBJ2-2; D is unclear. The CDR3 covers 18 residues. The germline V gene encodes CDR1 SGHTA and CDR2 FQGNSA. Trimming took 1 base from V and 4 from J, leaving 19 bases between them. The CDR3 sequence: CASSLVKFLGDSTGELFF. The CDR3 nucleotides read TGTGCCAGCAGCTTAGTTAAGTTCTTGGGCGATAGCACCGGGGAGCTGTTTTTT.

V usage is TRBV7-2 and J usage is TRBJ2-2, with 7 bases identical to TRBD1. Germline trimming cut 5 bases from V and 7 bases from J; bases unmatched to any gene: 10. CDR1 is SGHTA and CDR2 is FQGNSA in the germline V gene. The CDR3 length is 15 residues. The CDR3 nucleotides are TGTGCCAGCAGCCCAAGGGGGCGCGTAGGCGGGGAGCTGTTTTTT. It is translated as CASSPRGRVGGELFF.

Concerning this clone itself: One end of the junction does not line up with germline, which may come from a read error. The chain links TRBV18 to TRBJ2-7, with TRBD1 matching over 7 bases. CDR3 size: 14 residues. Germline loops: CDR1 KGHSH, CDR2 LQKENI. In nucleotides, the CDR3 is TGTGCCAGCACACCGGCTCTACAGGGGTACGAGCAGTACTTC. This sequence encodes CASTPALQGYEQYF. Based on the CDR3 plus reference TRBV18 and TRBJ2-7, the full variable domain is NAGVMQNPRHLVRRRGQEARLRCSPMKGHSHVYWYRQLPEEGLKFMVYLQKENIIDESGMPKERFSAEFPKEGPSILRIQQVVRGDSAAYFCASTPALQGYEQYFGPGTRLTVT.